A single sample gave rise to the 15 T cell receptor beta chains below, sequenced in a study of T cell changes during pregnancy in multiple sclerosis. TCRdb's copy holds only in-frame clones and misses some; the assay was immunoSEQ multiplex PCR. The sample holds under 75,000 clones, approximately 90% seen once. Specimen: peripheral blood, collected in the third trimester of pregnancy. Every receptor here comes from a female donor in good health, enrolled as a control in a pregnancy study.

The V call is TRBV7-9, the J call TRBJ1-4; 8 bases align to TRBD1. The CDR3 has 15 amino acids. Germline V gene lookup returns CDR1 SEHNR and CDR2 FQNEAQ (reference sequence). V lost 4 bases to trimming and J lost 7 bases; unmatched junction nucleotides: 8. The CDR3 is CASSSDRGGVEKLFF. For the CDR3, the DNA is TGTGCCAGCAGCTCAGACAGGGGCGGGGTTGAAAAACTGTTTTTT. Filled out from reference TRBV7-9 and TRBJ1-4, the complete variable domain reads DTGVSQNPRHKITKRGQNVTFRCDPISEHNRLYWYRQTLGQGPEFLTYFQNEAQLEKSRLLSDRFSAERPKGSFSTLEIQRTEQGDSAMYLCASSSDRGGVEKLFFGSGTQLSVL.

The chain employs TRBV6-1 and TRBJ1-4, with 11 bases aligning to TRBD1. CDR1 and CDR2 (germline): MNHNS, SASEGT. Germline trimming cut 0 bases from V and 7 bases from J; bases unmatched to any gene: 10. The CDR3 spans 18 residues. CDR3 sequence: CASSEAYGTGGVGEKLFF. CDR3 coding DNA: TGTGCCAGCAGTGAAGCTTATGGGACAGGGGGAGTTGGTGAAAAACTGTTTTTT.

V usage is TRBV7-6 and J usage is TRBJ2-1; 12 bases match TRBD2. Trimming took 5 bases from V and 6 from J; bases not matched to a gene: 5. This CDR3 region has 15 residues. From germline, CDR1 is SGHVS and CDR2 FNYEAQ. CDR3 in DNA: TGTGCCAGCAGCCTCGAGACTAGCGGGAGCAATGAGCAGTTCTTC. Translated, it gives CASSLETSGSNEQFF.

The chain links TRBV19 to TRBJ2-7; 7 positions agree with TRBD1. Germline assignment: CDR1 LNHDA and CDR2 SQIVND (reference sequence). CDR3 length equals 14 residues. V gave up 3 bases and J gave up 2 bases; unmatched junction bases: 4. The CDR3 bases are TGTGCCAGTAGTATGGGGACAGTTCCCTACGAGCAGTACTTC. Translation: CASSMGTVPYEQYF. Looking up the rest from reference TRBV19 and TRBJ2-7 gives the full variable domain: DGGITQSPKYLFRKEGQNVTLSCEQNLNHDAMYWYRQDPGQGLRLIYYSQIVNDFQKGDIAEGYSVSREKKESFPLTVTSAQKNPTAFYLCASSMGTVPYEQYFGPGTRLTVT.

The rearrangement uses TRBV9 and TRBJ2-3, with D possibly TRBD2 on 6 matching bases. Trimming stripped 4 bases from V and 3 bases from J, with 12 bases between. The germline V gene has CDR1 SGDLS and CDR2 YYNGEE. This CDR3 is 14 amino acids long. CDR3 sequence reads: CASSYSGITDTQYF. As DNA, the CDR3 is TGTGCCAGCAGCTATAGCGGCATTACAGATACGCAGTATTTT.

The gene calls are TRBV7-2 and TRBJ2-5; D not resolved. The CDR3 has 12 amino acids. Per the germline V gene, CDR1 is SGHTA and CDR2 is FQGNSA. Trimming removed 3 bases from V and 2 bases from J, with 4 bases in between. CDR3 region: CASSFSQETQYF. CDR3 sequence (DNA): TGTGCCAGCAGCTTCTCTCAAGAGACCCAGTACTTC.

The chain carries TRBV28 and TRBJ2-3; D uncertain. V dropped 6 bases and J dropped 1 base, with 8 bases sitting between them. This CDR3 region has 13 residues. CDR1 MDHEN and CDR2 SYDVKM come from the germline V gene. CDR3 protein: CASSPRGTDTQYF. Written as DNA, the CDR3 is TGTGCCAGCAGCCCAAGAGGCACAGATACGCAGTATTTT.

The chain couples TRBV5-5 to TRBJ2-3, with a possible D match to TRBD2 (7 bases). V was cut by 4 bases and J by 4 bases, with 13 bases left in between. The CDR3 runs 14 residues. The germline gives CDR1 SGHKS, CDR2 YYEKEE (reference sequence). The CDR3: CASSQGGGADTQYF. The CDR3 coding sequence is TGTGCCAGCAGCCAAGGCGGGGGCGCAGATACGCAGTATTTT.

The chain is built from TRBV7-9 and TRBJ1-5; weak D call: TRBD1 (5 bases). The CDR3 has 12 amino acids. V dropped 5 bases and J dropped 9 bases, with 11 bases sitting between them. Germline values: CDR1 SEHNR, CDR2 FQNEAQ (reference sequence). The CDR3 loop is CASSVGGGPQHF. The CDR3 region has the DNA TGTGCCAGCAGCGTCGGGGGAGGGCCCCAGCATTTT.

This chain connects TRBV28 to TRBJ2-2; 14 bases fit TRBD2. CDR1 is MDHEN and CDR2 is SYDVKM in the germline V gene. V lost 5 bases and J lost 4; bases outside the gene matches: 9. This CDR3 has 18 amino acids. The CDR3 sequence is CASSAFGTSGRPTGELFF. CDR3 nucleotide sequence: TGTGCCAGCAGTGCCTTTGGGACTAGCGGGAGACCCACCGGGGAGCTGTTTTTT.

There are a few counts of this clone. The CDR3 DNA reads TGTGCCAGCAGCCCAAGCGGGGACCTCTCCTACGAGCAGTACTTC. Translation gives CASSPSGDLSYEQYF. V and J are TRBV7-8 and TRBJ2-7; 7 nucleotides agree with TRBD2. Per germline, CDR1 SGHVS and CDR2 FQNEAQ. CDR3 size: 15 residues. Trimming took 5 bases from V and 0 from J; bases not matched to a gene: 7.

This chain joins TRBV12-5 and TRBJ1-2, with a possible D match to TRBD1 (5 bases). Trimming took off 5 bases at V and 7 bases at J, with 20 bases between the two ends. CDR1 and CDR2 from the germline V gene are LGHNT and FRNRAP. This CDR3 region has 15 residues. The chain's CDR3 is CASGQAGHLVFGYTF. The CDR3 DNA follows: TGTGCTAGTGGTCAAGCCGGACACCTAGTATTTGGCTACACCTTC.

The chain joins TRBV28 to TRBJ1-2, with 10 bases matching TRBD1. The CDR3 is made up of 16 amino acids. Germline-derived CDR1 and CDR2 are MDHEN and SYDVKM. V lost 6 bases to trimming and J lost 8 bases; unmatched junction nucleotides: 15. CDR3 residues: CASRDSRQGAGGGYTF. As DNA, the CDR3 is TGTGCCAGCAGGGATTCTCGACAGGGGGCTGGCGGAGGCTACACCTTC.

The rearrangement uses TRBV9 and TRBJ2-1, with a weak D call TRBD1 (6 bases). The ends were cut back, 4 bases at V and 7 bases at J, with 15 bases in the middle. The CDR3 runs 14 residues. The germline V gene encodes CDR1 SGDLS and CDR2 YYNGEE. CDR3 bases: TGTGCCAGCAGCCCTTCCCTCGGACAGAATGAGCAGTTCTTC. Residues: CASSPSLGQNEQFF.

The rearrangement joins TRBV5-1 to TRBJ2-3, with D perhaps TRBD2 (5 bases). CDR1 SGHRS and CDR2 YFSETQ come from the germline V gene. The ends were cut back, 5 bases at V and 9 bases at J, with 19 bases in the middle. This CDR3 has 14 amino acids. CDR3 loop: CASSVTEARVTQYF. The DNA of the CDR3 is TGCGCCAGCAGTGTAACGGAGGCCCGGGTCACGCAGTATTTT.